The clone carrying this TCR beta chain was seen more than once but under ten times. The antigen is unknown. Germline V gene data show CDR1 as MNHEY and CDR2 as SMNVEV (reference sequence). The length of the CDR3 is 15 residues. The V and J ends lost 0 bases and 5 bases respectively, with 14 bases between them. TCRdb reprocessed the reads with MiXCR, giving one entry per CDR3 protein. Of hundreds of thousands of distinct CDR3 sequences detected, more than 40% appear once; the ten largest clones hold 40% to 50%. The sample comes from a study of T cell repertoires in cytomegalovirus infection. Sample: cultured PBMCs, taken from culture after CMV antigen stimulation. The chain recombines TRBV27 with TRBJ2-7; possibly TRBD2 for D (5 bases). The clonotype comes from a human donor in good health (CMV status not recorded). Some clones in this sample may be carry-over from other donors' samples. CDR3 protein: CASSLSIEGGHEQYF. The CDR3 bases are TGTGCCAGCAGTTTATCGATCGAGGGTGGACACGAGCAGTACTTC.